The source of this T cell receptor (beta chain) is a study of blood T cell repertoires in COVID-19. The CDR3 has 15 residues. Trimming took off 3 bases at V and 2 bases at J, with 8 bases between the two ends. Germline CDR1 MGHDK, CDR2 SYGVNS. Some clones are missing from TCRdb's copy, which holds only in-frame ones; the method was immunoSEQ multiplex PCR. This sample has a few hundred thousand clones, with around nine tenths found just once. The sequence was obtained from a woman aged 60 to 75 with acute or convalescent COVID-19. Sequencing used peripheral blood. The J gene is TRBJ2-6, the V gene TRBV25-1; D is ambiguous. The CDR3 protein is CASSDEVPGANVLTF. The CDR3 bases are TGTGCCAGCAGTGACGAGGTCCCTGGGGCCAACGTCCTGACTTTC.